This is a list of T cell receptor beta chains from one sample in a study of blood T cell repertoires in COVID-19. Repertoires were generated with immunoSEQ multiplex PCR, while TCRdb's copy carries only in-frame clones and drops some. The table shows roughly 120,000 clones, with roughly 90% occurring only once. Sample: peripheral blood. These receptors were obtained from a man aged 65-85 years who had recovered from COVID-19. The CDR3 runs from the conserved cysteine through the conserved F or W. A D gene is named only where the DNA matches it firmly. Rows may omit the clone size; those that give it use once, few, many or a size class.

d_call: NA
j_call: TRBJ1-6
clone_size: NA
v_call: TRBV7-6
cdr3_nt: TGTGCCAGCAGCTTAGAGCAGGGATATAATTCACCCCTCCACTTT
cdr3_aa: CASSLEQGYNSPLHF

d_call: TRBD2
j_call: TRBJ2-5
clone_size: once
v_call: TRBV7-2
cdr3_nt: TGTGCCAGCAGCTTACGGCGGGGGGTCCAAGAGACCCAGTACTTC
cdr3_aa: CASSLRRGVQETQYF

d_call: NA
j_call: TRBJ2-2
clone_size: NA
v_call: TRBV6-5
cdr3_nt: TGTGCCAGCAGTTACGATCGGGACTCCGAATTTGGCGAGCTGTTTTTT
cdr3_aa: CASSYDRDSEFGELFF

d_call: TRBD1
j_call: TRBJ1-2
clone_size: NA
v_call: TRBV10-3
cdr3_nt: TGTGCCATCAGTGAGTCCGGGACAGACTATGGCTACACCTTC
cdr3_aa: CAISESGTDYGYTF

d_call: NA
j_call: TRBJ2-3
clone_size: NA
v_call: TRBV10-3
cdr3_nt: TGTGCCATCAGTGGCGTTAAGGGGGAAGATACGCAGTATTTT
cdr3_aa: CAISGVKGEDTQYF

d_call: NA
j_call: TRBJ2-3
clone_size: NA
v_call: TRBV12-3/TRBV12-4
cdr3_nt: TGTGCCAGCAGCCCGGGTATCGCAGATACGCAGTATTTT
cdr3_aa: CASSPGIADTQYF

d_call: TRBD2
j_call: TRBJ2-7
clone_size: NA
v_call: TRBV4-2
cdr3_nt: TGTGCCAGCAGCCAAGTGGTAGCGGGGTCTACCTACGAGCAGTACTTC
cdr3_aa: CASSQVVAGSTYEQYF

d_call: TRBD2
j_call: TRBJ2-7
clone_size: NA
v_call: TRBV7-2
cdr3_nt: TGTGCCAGCAGCTTAGTCGGACTAGCGGGGGACCGGATATCCTACGAGCAGTACTTC
cdr3_aa: CASSLVGLAGDRISYEQYF

d_call: NA
j_call: TRBJ1-1
clone_size: NA
v_call: TRBV11-3
cdr3_nt: TGTGCCAGCAGCTTACGGAACACTGAAGCTTTCTTT
cdr3_aa: CASSLRNTEAFF

d_call: TRBD2
j_call: TRBJ2-7
clone_size: NA
v_call: TRBV2
cdr3_nt: TGTGCCAGCAGCACCTTCCGGGAGGGATTCTACGAGCAGTACTTC
cdr3_aa: CASSTFREGFYEQYF

d_call: TRBD1
j_call: TRBJ2-1
clone_size: NA
v_call: TRBV5-1
cdr3_nt: TGCGCCAGCAGCCAAGGACAGGTTTACAATGAGCAGTTCTTC
cdr3_aa: CASSQGQVYNEQFF

d_call: NA
j_call: TRBJ1-3
clone_size: NA
v_call: TRBV28
cdr3_nt: TGTGCCAGCAGTTTCGGGAACCCTGGAAACACCATATATTTT
cdr3_aa: CASSFGNPGNTIYF

d_call: NA
j_call: TRBJ1-1
clone_size: NA
v_call: TRBV27
cdr3_nt: TGTGCCAGCAGTTTATCATGGAGCCAGTCGAACACTGAAGCTTTCTTT
cdr3_aa: CASSLSWSQSNTEAFF

d_call: NA
j_call: TRBJ1-1
clone_size: NA
v_call: TRBV7-9
cdr3_nt: TGTGCCAGTCTGGGGCAGTTGAACACTGAAGCTTTCTTT
cdr3_aa: CASLGQLNTEAFF

d_call: NA
j_call: TRBJ1-2
clone_size: NA
v_call: TRBV7-8
cdr3_nt: TGTGCCAGCGGGGGGTATGGCTACACCTTC
cdr3_aa: CASGGYGYTF

d_call: NA
j_call: TRBJ1-6
clone_size: NA
v_call: TRBV28
cdr3_nt: TGTGCCAGCAGTTTTATTACGGGTCGGGCCCTCCACTTT
cdr3_aa: CASSFITGRALHF

d_call: TRBD2
j_call: TRBJ2-5
clone_size: NA
v_call: TRBV5-1
cdr3_nt: TGCGCCAGCAGCTCGACTAGCGGGGCAGAGACCCAGTACTTC
cdr3_aa: CASSSTSGAETQYF

d_call: NA
j_call: TRBJ1-1
clone_size: once
v_call: TRBV9
cdr3_nt: TGTGCCACCTCCGAGGGCCCGAACACTGAAGCTTTCTTT
cdr3_aa: CATSEGPNTEAFF

d_call: NA
j_call: TRBJ2-7
clone_size: NA
v_call: TRBV6-2/TRBV6-3
cdr3_nt: TGTGCCAGCAGTTACTCGAAAGGGACTTTATCCTACGAGCAGTACTTC
cdr3_aa: CASSYSKGTLSYEQYF

d_call: TRBD1
j_call: TRBJ2-2
clone_size: once
v_call: TRBV3-1/TRBV3-2
cdr3_nt: TGTGCCAGCAGCCAGGGACAGCACACCGGGGAGCTGTTTTTT
cdr3_aa: CASSQGQHTGELFF

d_call: TRBD2
j_call: TRBJ2-3
clone_size: NA
v_call: TRBV19
cdr3_nt: TGTGCCAGCAGGCCGACTAGCGGGAGTCGTGATACGCAGTATTTT
cdr3_aa: CASRPTSGSRDTQYF

d_call: NA
j_call: TRBJ1-6
clone_size: NA
v_call: TRBV10-3
cdr3_nt: TGTGCCATCAGTGAGTGGAGGGCCGGCATCTCCTATAATTCACCCCTCCACTTT
cdr3_aa: CAISEWRAGISYNSPLHF

d_call: TRBD1
j_call: TRBJ1-2
clone_size: few
v_call: TRBV11-2
cdr3_nt: TGTGCCAGCAGCACCTCCGCGGGACAGGGATATGGCTACACCTTC
cdr3_aa: CASSTSAGQGYGYTF

d_call: NA
j_call: TRBJ2-1
clone_size: NA
v_call: TRBV5-1
cdr3_nt: TGCGCCAGCAGCTTGGGGGCGTCTTATGAGCAGTTCTTC
cdr3_aa: CASSLGASYEQFF

d_call: TRBD1
j_call: TRBJ1-3
clone_size: NA
v_call: TRBV4-3
cdr3_nt: TGCGCCAGCAGCCAAGATATGTCAGGGGGTAACACCATATATTTT
cdr3_aa: CASSQDMSGGNTIYF

d_call: TRBD1
j_call: TRBJ2-2
clone_size: NA
v_call: TRBV5-1
cdr3_nt: TGCGCCAGCAGGATAACAGGGGGCACCGGGGAGCTGTTTTTT
cdr3_aa: CASRITGGTGELFF

d_call: NA
j_call: TRBJ2-7
clone_size: NA
v_call: TRBV7-9
cdr3_nt: TGTGCCAGCAGCTTAGCGTACAGGGCGTCCTACGAGCAGTACTTC
cdr3_aa: CASSLAYRASYEQYF

d_call: NA
j_call: TRBJ2-7
clone_size: NA
v_call: TRBV6-5
cdr3_nt: TGTGCCAGCAGTTACAAGGGAACTAGCGAGCAGTACTTC
cdr3_aa: CASSYKGTSEQYF

d_call: NA
j_call: TRBJ2-6
clone_size: NA
v_call: TRBV24-1
cdr3_nt: TGTGCCACCAGTGATACGAGGGCTGGGGCCAACGTCCTGACTTTC
cdr3_aa: CATSDTRAGANVLTF

d_call: NA
j_call: TRBJ2-3
clone_size: NA
v_call: TRBV1
cdr3_nt: TGCACCAGCAGCCAAGATCTCGGTATCAACACAGATACGCAGTATTTT
cdr3_aa: CTSSQDLGINTDTQYF

d_call: NA
j_call: TRBJ1-5
clone_size: NA
v_call: TRBV5-4
cdr3_nt: TGTGCCAGCAGCTTGGACAAGAATCAGCCCCAGCATTTT
cdr3_aa: CASSLDKNQPQHF

d_call: TRBD2
j_call: TRBJ2-3
clone_size: NA
v_call: TRBV7-2
cdr3_nt: TGTGCCAGCAGCTTAGAACTAGCGGGAGGAGATACGCAGTATTTT
cdr3_aa: CASSLELAGGDTQYF

d_call: NA
j_call: TRBJ1-1
clone_size: NA
v_call: TRBV3-1/TRBV3-2
cdr3_nt: TGTGCCAGCAGCCAAGATCTTTTCACTGAAGCTTTCTTT
cdr3_aa: CASSQDLFTEAFF

d_call: NA
j_call: TRBJ2-7
clone_size: NA
v_call: TRBV2
cdr3_nt: TGTGCCAGCCGCTTAGAGCCCAGCGTTCCCGAGCAGTACTTC
cdr3_aa: CASRLEPSVPEQYF

d_call: NA
j_call: TRBJ2-1
clone_size: NA
v_call: TRBV5-6
cdr3_nt: TGTGCCAGCACCAAAGAGGGACGGGGGAGTTTGATCGGTGAGCAGTTCTTC
cdr3_aa: CASTKEGRGSLIGEQFF

d_call: NA
j_call: TRBJ2-3
clone_size: NA
v_call: TRBV7-9
cdr3_nt: TGTGCCAGCAGCTATATCCGGGACTTCCTCACAGATACGCAGTATTTT
cdr3_aa: CASSYIRDFLTDTQYF

d_call: TRBD2
j_call: TRBJ2-7
clone_size: NA
v_call: TRBV28
cdr3_nt: TGTGCCAGCGAACCCAGGGGTAGCGGGGTCTACGAGCAGTACTTC
cdr3_aa: CASEPRGSGVYEQYF

d_call: TRBD1
j_call: TRBJ2-7
clone_size: NA
v_call: TRBV27
cdr3_nt: TGTGCCAGCAGTTCTCGACAGGGGGCGTACGAGCAGTACTTC
cdr3_aa: CASSSRQGAYEQYF

d_call: TRBD1
j_call: TRBJ2-1
clone_size: NA
v_call: TRBV6-5
cdr3_nt: TGTGCCAGCAGTTACTCCGCGGGACAGGAACTCAATGAGCAGTTCTTC
cdr3_aa: CASSYSAGQELNEQFF

d_call: NA
j_call: TRBJ2-5
clone_size: NA
v_call: TRBV7-3
cdr3_nt: TGTGCCAGCAGCTTAAACGGTCTCCAAGAGACCCAGTACTTC
cdr3_aa: CASSLNGLQETQYF

d_call: TRBD1
j_call: TRBJ2-5
clone_size: NA
v_call: TRBV29-1
cdr3_nt: TGCAGCGTTGAAGATTTGGGACAGGGGATGGAGACCCAGTACTTC
cdr3_aa: CSVEDLGQGMETQYF

d_call: NA
j_call: TRBJ2-1
clone_size: once
v_call: TRBV9
cdr3_nt: TGTGCCAGCAGCCGAGCGGAGATAAGATGGCCCTACAATGAGCAGTTCTTC
cdr3_aa: CASSRAEIRWPYNEQFF

d_call: NA
j_call: TRBJ1-5
clone_size: NA
v_call: TRBV4-1
cdr3_nt: TGCGCCAGCAGCCAAGGCGGAGGGAACAATCAGCCCCAGCATTTT
cdr3_aa: CASSQGGGNNQPQHF

d_call: TRBD2
j_call: TRBJ2-2
clone_size: NA
v_call: TRBV24-1
cdr3_nt: TGTGCCACCGCGGGGGGAGGAGGCGGGGAGCTGTTTTTT
cdr3_aa: CATAGGGGGELFF

d_call: TRBD1
j_call: TRBJ1-1
clone_size: NA
v_call: TRBV6-1
cdr3_nt: TGTGCCAGCAGTGCAGCCGGGACAGCGAACACTGAAGCTTTCTTT
cdr3_aa: CASSAAGTANTEAFF

d_call: NA
j_call: TRBJ2-1
clone_size: NA
v_call: TRBV5-1
cdr3_nt: TGCGCCAGCAGCTTGGCAGGGAAGGGGCATGAGCAGTTCTTC
cdr3_aa: CASSLAGKGHEQFF

d_call: NA
j_call: TRBJ1-1
clone_size: few
v_call: TRBV2
cdr3_nt: TGTGCCAGCAGTGCCCGGGATCAAAACACTGAAGCTTTCTTT
cdr3_aa: CASSARDQNTEAFF

d_call: NA
j_call: TRBJ1-6
clone_size: NA
v_call: TRBV2
cdr3_nt: TGTGCCAGCAGTGTATCTCCTCGTAATTCACCCCTCCACTTT
cdr3_aa: CASSVSPRNSPLHF

d_call: NA
j_call: TRBJ1-3
clone_size: NA
v_call: TRBV3-1/TRBV3-2
cdr3_nt: TGTGCCAGCAGCCATCGACGGGACACCATATATTTT
cdr3_aa: CASSHRRDTIYF

d_call: TRBD2
j_call: TRBJ2-7
clone_size: NA
v_call: TRBV18
cdr3_nt: TGTGCCAGCTCACCACCGATCCCGAGCGGGAGGGCCTACGAGCAGTACTTC
cdr3_aa: CASSPPIPSGRAYEQYF

d_call: TRBD1
j_call: TRBJ2-7
clone_size: NA
v_call: TRBV12-3/TRBV12-4
cdr3_nt: TGTGCCAGCAGTTTTATTTGGACAGGCGAGCAGTACTTC
cdr3_aa: CASSFIWTGEQYF

d_call: TRBD2
j_call: TRBJ2-5
clone_size: NA
v_call: TRBV5-1
cdr3_nt: TGCGCCAGCAGCTTAACTAGCGGGGGGGTAGAGACCCAGTACTTC
cdr3_aa: CASSLTSGGVETQYF

d_call: TRBD2
j_call: TRBJ2-4
clone_size: NA
v_call: TRBV2
cdr3_nt: TGTGCCAGCTTTATGGGCGGGAGGGTCGAAAACATTCAGTACTTC
cdr3_aa: CASFMGGRVENIQYF

d_call: NA
j_call: TRBJ2-6
clone_size: NA
v_call: TRBV3-1/TRBV3-2
cdr3_nt: TGTGCCAGCAGCCAAGGTCTCCCCTTAGGGAGTGCTGGGGCCAACGTCCTGACTTTC
cdr3_aa: CASSQGLPLGSAGANVLTF

d_call: NA
j_call: TRBJ1-1
clone_size: NA
v_call: TRBV5-8
cdr3_nt: TGTGCCAGCAGCTTGGCACAGGGTGGGATGAACACTGAAGCTTTCTTT
cdr3_aa: CASSLAQGGMNTEAFF